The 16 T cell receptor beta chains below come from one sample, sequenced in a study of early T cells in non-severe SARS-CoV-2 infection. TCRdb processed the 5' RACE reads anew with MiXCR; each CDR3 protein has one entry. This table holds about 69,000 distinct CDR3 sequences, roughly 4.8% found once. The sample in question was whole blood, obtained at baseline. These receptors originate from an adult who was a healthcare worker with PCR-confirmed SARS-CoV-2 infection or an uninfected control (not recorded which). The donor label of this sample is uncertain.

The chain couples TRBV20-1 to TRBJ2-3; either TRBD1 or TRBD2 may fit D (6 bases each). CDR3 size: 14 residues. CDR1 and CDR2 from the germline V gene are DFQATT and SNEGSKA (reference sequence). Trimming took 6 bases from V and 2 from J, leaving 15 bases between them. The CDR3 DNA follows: TGCAGTGCGCGGGAAGGGGGTAACACAGATACGCAGTATTTT. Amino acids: CSAREGGNTDTQYF.

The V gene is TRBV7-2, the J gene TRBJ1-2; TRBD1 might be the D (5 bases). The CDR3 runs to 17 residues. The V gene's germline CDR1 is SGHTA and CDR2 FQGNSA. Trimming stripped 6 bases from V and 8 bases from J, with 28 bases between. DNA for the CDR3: TGTGCCAGCAGTCGACTGGCAGGGTTGATAACATTCTGGGGCTACACCTTC. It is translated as CASSRLAGLITFWGYTF.

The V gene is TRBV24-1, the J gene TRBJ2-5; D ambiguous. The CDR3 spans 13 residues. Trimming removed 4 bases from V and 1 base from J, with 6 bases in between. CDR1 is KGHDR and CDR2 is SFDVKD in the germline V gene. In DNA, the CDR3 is TGTGCCACCAGTGACGCTACCCAAGAGACCCAGTACTTC. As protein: CATSDATQETQYF.

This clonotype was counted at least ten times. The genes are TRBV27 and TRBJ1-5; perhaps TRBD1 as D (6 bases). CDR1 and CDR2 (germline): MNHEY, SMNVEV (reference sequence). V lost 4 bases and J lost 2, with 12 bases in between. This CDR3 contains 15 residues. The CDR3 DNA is TGTGCCAGCAGTTGGGGGGGCGCGGGCAATCAGCCCCAGCATTTT. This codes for CASSWGGAGNQPQHF.

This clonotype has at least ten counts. The CDR3 sequence: CASSIWTGTQETQYF. The CDR3 DNA follows: TGTGCCAGCAGCATTTGGACAGGGACACAAGAGACCCAGTACTTC. The chain couples TRBV21-1 to TRBJ2-5; the DNA was not compared with TRBD1, the D call given in the table. TRBV21-1 is noted as a pseudogene. This CDR3 region has 15 residues.

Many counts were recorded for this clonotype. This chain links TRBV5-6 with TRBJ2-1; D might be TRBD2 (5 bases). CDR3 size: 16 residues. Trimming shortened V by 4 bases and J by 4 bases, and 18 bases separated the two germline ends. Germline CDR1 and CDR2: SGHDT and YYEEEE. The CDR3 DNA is TGTGCCAGCAGCCGTCTGTCGACTGGAGGATACAATGAGCAGTTCTTC. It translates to CASSRLSTGGYNEQFF.

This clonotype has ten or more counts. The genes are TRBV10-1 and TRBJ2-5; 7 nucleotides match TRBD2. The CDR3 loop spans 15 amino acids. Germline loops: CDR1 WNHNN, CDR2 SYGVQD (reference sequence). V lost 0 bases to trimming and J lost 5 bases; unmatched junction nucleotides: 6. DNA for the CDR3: TGCGCCAGCAGTGAGTCAGCGGGGCGACTTGAGACCCAGTACTTC. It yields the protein CASSESAGRLETQYF.

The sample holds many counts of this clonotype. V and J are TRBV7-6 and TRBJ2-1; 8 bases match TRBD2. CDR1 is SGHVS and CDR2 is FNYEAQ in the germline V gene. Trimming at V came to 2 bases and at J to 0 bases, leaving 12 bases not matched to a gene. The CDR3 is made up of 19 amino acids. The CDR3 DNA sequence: TGTGCCAGCAGCTTACTGCATGGAGCGGGGGTGGGCTCCTACAATGAGCAGTTCTTC. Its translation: CASSLLHGAGVGSYNEQFF.

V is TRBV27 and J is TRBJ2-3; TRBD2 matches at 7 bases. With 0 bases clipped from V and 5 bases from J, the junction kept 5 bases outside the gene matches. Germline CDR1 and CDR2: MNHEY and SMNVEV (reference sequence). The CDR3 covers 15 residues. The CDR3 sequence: CASSLSLGGRDTQYF. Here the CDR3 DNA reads TGTGCCAGCAGTTTATCGCTCGGGGGGAGAGATACGCAGTATTTT.

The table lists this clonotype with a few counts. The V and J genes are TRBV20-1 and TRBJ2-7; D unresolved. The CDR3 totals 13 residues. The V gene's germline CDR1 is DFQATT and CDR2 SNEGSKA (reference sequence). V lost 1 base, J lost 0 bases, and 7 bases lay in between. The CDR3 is CSARGEGSYEQYF. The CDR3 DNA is TGCAGTGCTAGAGGTGAAGGCTCCTACGAGCAGTACTTC.

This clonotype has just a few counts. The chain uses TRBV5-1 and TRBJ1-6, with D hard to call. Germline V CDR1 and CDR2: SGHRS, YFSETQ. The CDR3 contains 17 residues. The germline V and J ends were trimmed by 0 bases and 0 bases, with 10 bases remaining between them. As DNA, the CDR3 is TGCGCCAGCAGCTTGGATGGGGTGAGCTCCTATAATTCACCCCTCCACTTT. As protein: CASSLDGVSSYNSPLHF.

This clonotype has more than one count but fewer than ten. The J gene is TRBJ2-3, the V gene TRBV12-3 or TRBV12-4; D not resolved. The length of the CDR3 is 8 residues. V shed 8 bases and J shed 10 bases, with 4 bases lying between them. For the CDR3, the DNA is TGTGCCAGCGGCGCGCAGTATTTT. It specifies CASGAQYF.

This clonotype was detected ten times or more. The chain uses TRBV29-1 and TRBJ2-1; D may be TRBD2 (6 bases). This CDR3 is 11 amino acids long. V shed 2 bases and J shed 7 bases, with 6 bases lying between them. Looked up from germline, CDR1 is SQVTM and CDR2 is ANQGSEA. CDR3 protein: CSVELANEQFF. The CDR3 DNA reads TGCAGCGTTGAACTAGCGAATGAGCAGTTCTTC.

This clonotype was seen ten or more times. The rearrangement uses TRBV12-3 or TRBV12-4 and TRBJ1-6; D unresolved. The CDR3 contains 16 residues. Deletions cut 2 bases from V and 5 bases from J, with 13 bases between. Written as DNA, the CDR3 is TGTGCCAGCAGTTTATCGAGGACTGGGGATAATTCACCCCTCCACTTT. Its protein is CASSLSRTGDNSPLHF.

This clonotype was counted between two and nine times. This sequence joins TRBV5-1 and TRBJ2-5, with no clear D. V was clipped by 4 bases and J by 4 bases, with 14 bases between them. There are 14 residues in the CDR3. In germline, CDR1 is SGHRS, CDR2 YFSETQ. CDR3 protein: CASSPNYDGETQYF. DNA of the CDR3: TGCGCCAGCAGCCCCAACTACGACGGAGAGACCCAGTACTTC. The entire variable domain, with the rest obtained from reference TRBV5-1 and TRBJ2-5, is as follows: KAGVTQTPRYLIKTRGQQVTLSCSPISGHRSVSWYQQTPGQGLQFLFEYFSETQRNKGNFPGRFSGRQFSNSRSEMNVSTLELGDSALYLCASSPNYDGETQYFGPGTRLLVL.

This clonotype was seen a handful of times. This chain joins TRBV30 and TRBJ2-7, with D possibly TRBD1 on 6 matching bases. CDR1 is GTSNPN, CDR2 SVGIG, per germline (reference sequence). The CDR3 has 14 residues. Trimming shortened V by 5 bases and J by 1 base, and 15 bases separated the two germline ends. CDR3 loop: CAWSTGYISYEQYF. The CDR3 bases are TGTGCCTGGTCTACAGGGTATATTTCCTACGAGCAGTACTTC.